The TCR beta chain described here comes from a study of blood T cell repertoires in COVID-19. About the research overall: COVID-19 samples collected from the United States, Italy and Spain covered acute and convalescent phases. The analysed material was cDNA or gDNA that came from T cells, B-cell-depleted T cells, or PBMCs.

Authors' methods: Nucleated cell counts were estimated from reference gene primer amplification. TCRdb's table, derived via immunoSEQ multiplex PCR, lists solely in-frame clones and lacks some. That table supplies the V and J calls and clone size; D and trimming were determined from the DNA. The sample consists of tens of thousands of clones, approximately 88% of them appearing once. The germline gives CDR1 MNHNY, CDR2 SVGAGI (reference sequence). V was pared by 3 bases and J by 6 bases, with 7 bases of the junction left unmatched. CDR3 size: 14 residues. The sequence was obtained from a human donor in a cohort sampled during active COVID-19. Sequencing input: peripheral blood. The gene calls are TRBV6-6 and TRBJ2-7, with TRBD2 matching over 8 bases. CDR3 nucleotide sequence: TGTGCCAGCAGTTATGGGACTAGGATCCCCGAGCAGTACTTC. This sequence encodes CASSYGTRIPEQYF.